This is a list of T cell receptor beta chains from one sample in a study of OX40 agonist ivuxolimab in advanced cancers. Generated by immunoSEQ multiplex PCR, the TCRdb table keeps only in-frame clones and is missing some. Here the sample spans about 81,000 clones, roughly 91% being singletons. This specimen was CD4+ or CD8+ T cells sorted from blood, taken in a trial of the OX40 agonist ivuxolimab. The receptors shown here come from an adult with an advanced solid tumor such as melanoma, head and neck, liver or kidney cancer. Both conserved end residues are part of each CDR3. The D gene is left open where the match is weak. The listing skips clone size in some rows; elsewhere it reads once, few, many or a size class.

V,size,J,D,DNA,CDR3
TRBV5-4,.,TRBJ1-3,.,TGTGCCAGCAGCTTGGCCGCGGGGGGCTCTGGAAACACCATATATTTT,CASSLAAGGSGNTIYF
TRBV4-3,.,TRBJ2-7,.,TGCGCCAGCAGCCAAGAACCATCGGAAGTGCAGTACTTC,CASSQEPSEVQYF
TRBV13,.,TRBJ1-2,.,TGTGCCAGCAGCTTAGGACGGTCGGGGGGCGAAGGTGGCTACACCTTC,CASSLGRSGGEGGYTF
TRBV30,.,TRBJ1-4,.,TGTGCCTGGGAAAGCGAAGGGAATGAAAAACTGTTTTTT,CAWESEGNEKLFF
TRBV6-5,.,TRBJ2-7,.,TGTGCCAGCAGTGAGACTTTAAGGTGGCTGTACTTC,CASSETLRWLYF
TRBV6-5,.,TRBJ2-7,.,TGTGCCAGCAGTTATACGGCCCTGTACGAGCAGTACTTC,CASSYTALYEQYF
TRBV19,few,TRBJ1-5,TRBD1,TGTGCCAGTAGTATAGGTAACAGGGGAAATCAGCCCCAGCATTTT,CASSIGNRGNQPQHF
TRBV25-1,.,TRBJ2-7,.,TGTGCCAGCAGTGAAAACGTTGCGAGTAGTTACGAGCAGTACTTC,CASSENVASSYEQYF
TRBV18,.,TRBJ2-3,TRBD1,TGTGCCAGCTCACCGGCTAGGACAGGGTGGGGAGATACGCAGTATTTT,CASSPARTGWGDTQYF
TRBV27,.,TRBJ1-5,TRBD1,TGTGCCAGCAGTTGGGGACAGGGATTTCAGCCCCAGCATTTT,CASSWGQGFQPQHF
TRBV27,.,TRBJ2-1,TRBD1,TGTGCCAGCAGTCCCGGGACAGGAAAAAATGAGCAGTTCTTC,CASSPGTGKNEQFF
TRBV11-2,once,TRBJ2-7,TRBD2,TGTGCCAGCAGCTGGGAGGGCCCGACCTACGAGCAGTACTTC,CASSWEGPTYEQYF
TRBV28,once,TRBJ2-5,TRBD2,TGTGCCAGCAGTTCCTCGTTGAATGAGCGGGGGGCCCGGGAGACCCAGTACTTC,CASSSSLNERGARETQYF
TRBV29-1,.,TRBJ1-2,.,TGCAGCGCCAAGCCCAAACAGGGTTACCTCTATGGCTACACCTTC,CSAKPKQGYLYGYTF
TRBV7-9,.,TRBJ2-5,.,TGTGCCAGCAGCTTTACAGGGCCATTCGGGGAGACCCAGTACTTC,CASSFTGPFGETQYF
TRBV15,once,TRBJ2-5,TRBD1,TGTGCCACCAGCAGTGGACAGGGCCCAGAGACCCAGTACTTC,CATSSGQGPETQYF
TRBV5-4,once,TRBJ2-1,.,TGTGCCAGCAGCTTGGCCCCCAGACGGACGATATACAATGAGCAGTTCTTC,CASSLAPRRTIYNEQFF
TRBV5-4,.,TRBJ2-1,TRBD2,TGTGCCAGCAGCTTGGGACTAGCGGGAGACGGCTCCTACAATGAGCAGTTCTTC,CASSLGLAGDGSYNEQFF
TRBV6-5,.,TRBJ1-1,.,TGTGCCAGCAGTTACTCAGGGGAAGTCGGCACTGAAGCTTTCTTT,CASSYSGEVGTEAFF
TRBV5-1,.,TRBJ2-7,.,TGCGCCAGCAGCCTCCCCTCCCCCTACGAGCAGTACTTC,CASSLPSPYEQYF
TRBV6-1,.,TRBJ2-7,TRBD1,TGTGCCAGCAGTGGACAGGGTTCGGGTTACGAGCAGTACTTC,CASSGQGSGYEQYF
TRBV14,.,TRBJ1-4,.,TGTGCCAGCAGCCTTCGTGGATCGCATCGGGAAAAACTGTTTTTT,CASSLRGSHREKLFF
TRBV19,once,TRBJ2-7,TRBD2,TGTGCCAGTAGTAGCGGGAGGAGTAGAGAGCAGTACTTC,CASSSGRSREQYF
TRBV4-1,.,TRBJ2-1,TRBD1,TGCGCCAGCAGCCAGGCGGACAGGGGGCTAGGGAATGAGCAGTTCTTC,CASSQADRGLGNEQFF
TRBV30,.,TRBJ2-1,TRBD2,TGTGCCTGGAGTTCCGGACTAGCAGGCAATGAGCAGTTCTTC,CAWSSGLAGNEQFF
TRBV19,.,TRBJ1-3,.,TGTGCCAGTAGTATACGGGACCGGCGCTCTGGAAACACCATATATTTT,CASSIRDRRSGNTIYF
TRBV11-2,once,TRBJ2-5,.,TGTGCCAGCAGCTTAGAGGTACCCCGGGAGACCCAGTACTTC,CASSLEVPRETQYF
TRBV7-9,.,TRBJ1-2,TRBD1,TGTGCCAGCAGTCACAGGGGGAACTATGGCTACACCTTC,CASSHRGNYGYTF
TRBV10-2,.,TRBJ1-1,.,TGCGCCAGCAGGGGACCGGGCACTGAAGCTTTCTTT,CASRGPGTEAFF
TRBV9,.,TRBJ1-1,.,TGTGCCAGCAGCGTAGACCCCGGGGCGAACACTGAAGCTTTCTTT,CASSVDPGANTEAFF
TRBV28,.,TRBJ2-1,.,TGTGCCAGCAGTTTCGTGCAGGGGACGGATGAGCAGTTCTTC,CASSFVQGTDEQFF
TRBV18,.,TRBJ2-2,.,TGTGCCAGCTCACCATGGCAGAACACCGGGGAGCTGTTTTTT,CASSPWQNTGELFF
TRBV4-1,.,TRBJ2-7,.,TGCGCCAGCAGCCGTCTCTGGCGGGGGCTATACGAGCAGTACTTC,CASSRLWRGLYEQYF
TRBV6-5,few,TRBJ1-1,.,TGTGCCAGCAGTTATTCGGGTACGGACACTGAAGCTTTCTTT,CASSYSGTDTEAFF
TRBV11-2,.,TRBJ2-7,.,TGTGCCAGCAGCGCAACACCCGGGGACGAGCAGTACTTC,CASSATPGDEQYF
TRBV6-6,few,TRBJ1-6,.,TGTGCCAGCAGCCCCCCCAATTCACCCCTCCACTTT,CASSPPNSPLHF
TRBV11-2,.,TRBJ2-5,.,TGTGCCAGCAGCTTAGATGCTGGGGAGACCCAGTACTTC,CASSLDAGETQYF
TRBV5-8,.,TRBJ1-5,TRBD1,TGTGCCAGCAGCATGGGGACAGGGCTAATAAGCAATCAGCCCCAGCATTTT,CASSMGTGLISNQPQHF
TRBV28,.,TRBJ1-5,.,TGTGCCAGCAGCCTGGACGGGTCTAGCAATCAGCCCCAGCATTTT,CASSLDGSSNQPQHF
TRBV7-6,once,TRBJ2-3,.,TGTGCCAGCAGCTTAGCGGGGAGCACAGATACGCAGTATTTT,CASSLAGSTDTQYF
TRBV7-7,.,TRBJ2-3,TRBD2,TGTGCTAGCAGCGACCGACTAGCGGGAGAAGTTGGAGATACGCAGTATTTT,CASSDRLAGEVGDTQYF
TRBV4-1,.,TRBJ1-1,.,TGCGCCAGCAGCCAAGCACCACAGGGAGGTGGTGAAGCTTTCTTT,CASSQAPQGGGEAFF
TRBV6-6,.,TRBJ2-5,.,TGTGCCAGCAGTGATCCCCTTGAGCAGTACTTC,CASSDPLEQYF
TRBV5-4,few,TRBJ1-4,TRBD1,TGTGCCAGCAGCTCGGGACAGGGTTTAGAGGAAAAACTGTTTTTT,CASSSGQGLEEKLFF
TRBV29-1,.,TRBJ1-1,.,TGCAGCGTTGGTGCCCGGTCAGGGCAGTTCGGCACTGAAGCTTTCTTT,CSVGARSGQFGTEAFF
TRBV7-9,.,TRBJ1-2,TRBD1,TGTGCCAGCAGCCTAAGGGAAGGGGGCGATGGCTACACCTTC,CASSLREGGDGYTF
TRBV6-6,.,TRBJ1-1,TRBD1,TGTGCCAGCAGTGCCCCGGGACAGGGTCAGAACACTGAAGCTTTCTTT,CASSAPGQGQNTEAFF
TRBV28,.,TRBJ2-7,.,TGTGCCAGCAGTGTTATCTACGAGCAGTACTTC,CASSVIYEQYF
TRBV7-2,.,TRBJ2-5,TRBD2,TGTGCCAGCAGCTTAGGGAGCGGGAGAGGGGAGACCCAGTACTTC,CASSLGSGRGETQYF
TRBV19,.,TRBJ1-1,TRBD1,TGTGCCAGCAGGACAGGGGCCCTGGCGGACACTGAAGCTTTCTTT,CASRTGALADTEAFF
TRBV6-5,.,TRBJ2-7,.,TGTGCCAGCAGTTACAACCGGGAAATGGAGCAGTACTTC,CASSYNREMEQYF
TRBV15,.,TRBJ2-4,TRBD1,TGTGCCACCAGCAGACGACAGGGGGTAGGAAACATTCAGTACTTC,CATSRRQGVGNIQYF
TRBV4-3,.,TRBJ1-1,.,TGCGCCAGCAGCCAAGATTACAGGGACCACACTGAAGCTTTCTTT,CASSQDYRDHTEAFF
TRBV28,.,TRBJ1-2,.,TGTGCCAGCAGTGCCGGGGATTGGGGTGGCTACACCTTC,CASSAGDWGGYTF
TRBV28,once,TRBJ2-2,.,TGTGCCAGCAGTTTTTACCGCGCGAACACCGGGGAGCTGTTTTTT,CASSFYRANTGELFF